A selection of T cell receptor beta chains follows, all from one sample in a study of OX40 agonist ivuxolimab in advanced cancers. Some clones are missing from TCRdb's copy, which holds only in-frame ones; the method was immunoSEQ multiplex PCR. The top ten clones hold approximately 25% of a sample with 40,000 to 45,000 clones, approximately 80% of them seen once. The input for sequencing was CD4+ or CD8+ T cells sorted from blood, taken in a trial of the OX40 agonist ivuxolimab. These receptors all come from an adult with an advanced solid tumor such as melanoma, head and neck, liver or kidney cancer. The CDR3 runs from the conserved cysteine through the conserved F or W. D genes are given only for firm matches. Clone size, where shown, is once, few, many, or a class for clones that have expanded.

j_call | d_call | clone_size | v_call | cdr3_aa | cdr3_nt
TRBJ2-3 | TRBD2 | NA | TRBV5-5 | CASSRGEGWDTQYF | TGTGCCAGCAGCCGAGGGGAGGGATGGGATACGCAGTATTTT
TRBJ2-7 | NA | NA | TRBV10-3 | CAIREVGSEQYF | TGTGCCATCAGGGAGGTGGGGAGCGAGCAGTACTTC
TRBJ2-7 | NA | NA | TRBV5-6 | CASSLFSAYEQYF | TGTGCCAGCAGCTTGTTCTCGGCCTACGAGCAGTACTTC
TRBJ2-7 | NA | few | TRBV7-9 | CASSSTDEQYF | TGTGCCAGCAGCTCTACAGACGAGCAGTACTTC
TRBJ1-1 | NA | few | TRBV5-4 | CASSTPDTEAFF | TGTGCCAGCAGCACACCGGACACTGAAGCTTTCTTT
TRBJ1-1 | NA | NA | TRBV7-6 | CASSLTGQNTEAFF | TGTGCCAGCAGCTTAACAGGACAGAACACTGAAGCTTTCTTT
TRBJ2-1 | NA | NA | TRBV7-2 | CASKKSRVREQFF | TGTGCCAGCAAAAAGAGTCGGGTCAGGGAGCAGTTCTTC
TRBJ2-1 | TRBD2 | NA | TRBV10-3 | CAIGSSGGPPPNEQFF | TGTGCCATCGGATCTAGCGGGGGGCCCCCTCCCAATGAGCAGTTCTTC
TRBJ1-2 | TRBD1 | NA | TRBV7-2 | CASSFGTVNGYTF | TGTGCCAGCAGCTTCGGGACAGTAAATGGCTACACCTTC
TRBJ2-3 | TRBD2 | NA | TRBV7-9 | CASSPSWDYADTQYF | TGTGCCAGCAGCCCCTCCTGGGACTATGCAGATACGCAGTATTTT
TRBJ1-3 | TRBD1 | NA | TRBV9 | CASSGDRANSGNTIYF | TGTGCCAGCAGCGGCGACAGGGCTAATTCTGGAAACACCATATATTTT
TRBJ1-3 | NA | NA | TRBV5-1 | CASSLLQGNTIYF | TGCGCCAGCAGCTTGTTACAGGGAAACACCATATATTTT
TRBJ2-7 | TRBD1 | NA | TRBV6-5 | CASRPARGEQYF | TGTGCCAGCAGGCCCGCCAGGGGGGAGCAGTACTTC
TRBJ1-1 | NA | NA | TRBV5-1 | CASSLGRGRSEAFF | TGCGCCAGCAGCTTGGGTAGGGGTCGGTCTGAAGCTTTCTTT
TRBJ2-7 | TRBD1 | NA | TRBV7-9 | CASSYPLGQGVYEQYF | TGTGCCAGCAGCTACCCTTTGGGACAGGGAGTCTACGAGCAGTACTTC
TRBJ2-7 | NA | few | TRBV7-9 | CASSFSHSGYEQYF | TGTGCCAGCAGCTTCAGCCATAGCGGCTACGAGCAGTACTTC
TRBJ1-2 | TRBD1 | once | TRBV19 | CASSIPGTGYGYTF | TGTGCCAGTAGTATCCCCGGGACAGGGTATGGCTACACCTTC
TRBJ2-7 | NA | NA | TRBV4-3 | CASSQDQRGGEQYF | TGCGCCAGCAGCCAAGATCAAAGGGGGGGTGAGCAGTACTTC
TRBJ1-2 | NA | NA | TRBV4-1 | CASSQAGYGYTF | TGCGCCAGCAGCCAAGCGGGCTATGGCTACACCTTC
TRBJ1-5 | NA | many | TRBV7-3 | CASSLDPSGPQHF | TGTGCCAGCAGTCTGGACCCCTCCGGGCCCCAGCATTTT
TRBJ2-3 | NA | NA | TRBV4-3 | CASSQVGWGDTQYF | TGCGCCAGCAGCCAAGTGGGCTGGGGAGATACGCAGTATTTT
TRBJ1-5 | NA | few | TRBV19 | CASSIRDTNQPQHF | TGTGCCAGTAGTATCCGGGACACAAATCAGCCCCAGCATTTT
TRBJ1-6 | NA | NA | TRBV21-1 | CASSEQGGFNSPLHF | TGTGCCAGCAGCGAACAGGGGGGATTTAATTCACCCCTCCACTTT
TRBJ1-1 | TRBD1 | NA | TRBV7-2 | CASSWRTGSGTEAFF | TGTGCCAGCAGCTGGCGGACAGGGTCGGGCACTGAAGCTTTCTTT
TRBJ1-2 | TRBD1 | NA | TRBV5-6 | CASSWDRENGYTF | TGTGCCAGCAGCTGGGACAGGGAAAATGGCTACACCTTC
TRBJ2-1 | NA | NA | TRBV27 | CASSLSHLREYNEQFF | TGTGCCAGCAGTTTGAGCCACCTACGAGAATACAATGAGCAGTTCTTC
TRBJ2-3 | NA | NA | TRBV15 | CATSRGYTQYF | TGTGCCACCAGCAGAGGGTATACGCAGTATTTT
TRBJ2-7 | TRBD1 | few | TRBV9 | CASSTWDSSYEQYF | TGTGCCAGCAGCACCTGGGACAGCTCCTACGAGCAGTACTTC
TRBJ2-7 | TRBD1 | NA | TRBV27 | CASSFGWKGGPYEQYF | TGTGCCAGCAGTTTTGGCTGGAAAGGGGGCCCCTACGAGCAGTACTTC